These 9 T cell receptor beta chains originate from one sample sequenced in a study of blood T cell repertoires in COVID-19. Sequenced by immunoSEQ multiplex PCR; TCRdb stores in-frame clones only, minus some. This sample has 200,000 to 300,000 clones, with around 82% found just once. Input material: peripheral blood. Receptors originate from a woman aged 65 to 85 with acute or convalescent COVID-19.

The V gene is TRBV28, the J gene TRBJ1-5; D remains unclear. Germline V gene lookup returns CDR1 MDHEN and CDR2 SYDVKM. V was cut by 6 bases and J by 3 bases, with 15 bases left in between. The CDR3 is made up of 15 amino acids. For the CDR3, the DNA is TGTGCCAGCAGCATACCCCCAGGAAACAATCAGCCCCAGCATTTT. This sequence encodes CASSIPPGNNQPQHF.

The chain has TRBV19 and TRBJ1-2; tentative D call: TRBD1 (5 bases). Germline-derived CDR1 and CDR2 are LNHDA and SQIVND (reference sequence). This CDR3 is 13 amino acids long. The V and J ends lost 2 bases and 8 bases respectively, with 12 bases between them. The CDR3 reads CASSISRRGGYTF. The CDR3 nucleotides are TGTGCCAGTAGTATAAGCCGCCGGGGGGGCTACACCTTC.

The chain recombines TRBV24-1 with TRBJ2-3; possible D gene TRBD1, 6 bases. The CDR3 runs 15 residues. The germline V gene encodes CDR1 KGHDR and CDR2 SFDVKD. Between the trimmed V and J ends, which lost 5 bases and 1 base, there was a span of 12 bases. The CDR3: CATSGVRGGTDTQYF. In DNA form, the CDR3 reads TGTGCCACCAGTGGGGTCAGGGGAGGCACAGATACGCAGTATTTT.

This clone was counted once. This chain uses TRBV6-6 with TRBJ1-1; D is unresolved. The CDR3 extends over 14 amino acids. CDR1 and CDR2 (germline): MNHNY, SVGAGI (reference sequence). V lost 2 bases and J 11 bases, leaving 18 bases between the germline ends. This CDR3 reads CASSYDRPLTRAFF. CDR3 nucleotide sequence: TGTGCCAGCAGTTACGACCGACCTCTCACTAGGGCTTTCTTT.

The CDR3 spells CASSPDRDIGGYTF. CDR3 DNA sequence: TGTGCCAGCAGCCCCGACAGGGATATTGGTGGCTACACCTTC. V and J are TRBV7-2 and TRBJ1-2, with 7 bases fitting TRBD1. The CDR3 is 14 amino acids. Germline-derived CDR1 and CDR2 are SGHTA and FQGNSA. J lost 7 bases, V lost 5 bases, and 10 bases had no gene match.

The chain uses TRBV7-2 and TRBJ1-4; 8 bases map to TRBD1. J gave up 7 bases and V 5 bases, and 9 bases lay outside the gene matches. The CDR3 runs to 15 residues. From germline, CDR1 is SGHTA and CDR2 FQGNSA. The CDR3 DNA follows: TGTGCCAGCAGCCAGCGGACAGGGACCGGTGAAAAACTGTTTTTT. It yields the protein CASSQRTGTGEKLFF.

This clone occurred once. The chain couples TRBV12-3 or TRBV12-4 to TRBJ1-5, with D maybe TRBD1 (5 bases). V was pared by 3 bases and J by 7 bases, with 10 bases between. The CDR3 covers 13 residues. The CDR3 is CASSFSGGQPQHF. CDR3 nucleotides: TGTGCCAGCAGTTTCTCGGGGGGGCAGCCCCAGCATTTT.

The V call is TRBV5-4, the J call TRBJ2-2, with 7 bases matching TRBD2. The V segment lost 2 bases and the J segment 1 base; nucleotides outside the gene matches: 5. Germline V gene lookup returns CDR1 SGHNT and CDR2 YYREEE (reference sequence). The CDR3 consists of 16 residues. CDR3 DNA: TGTGCCAGCAGCTTCGGGACGGGGGGGAACACCGGGGAGCTGTTTTTT. Translating gives CASSFGTGGNTGELFF.

This chain uses TRBV5-4 with TRBJ2-3, with 10 positions matching TRBD1. The CDR3 extends over 15 amino acids. The germline CDR1 and CDR2 sequences are SGHNT and YYREEE (reference sequence). With 2 bases clipped from V and 4 bases from J, the junction kept 4 bases outside the gene matches. The CDR3 coding sequence is TGTGCCAGCAGCTTTATTGGACAGGGGGCAGATACGCAGTATTTT. This translates into CASSFIGQGADTQYF.